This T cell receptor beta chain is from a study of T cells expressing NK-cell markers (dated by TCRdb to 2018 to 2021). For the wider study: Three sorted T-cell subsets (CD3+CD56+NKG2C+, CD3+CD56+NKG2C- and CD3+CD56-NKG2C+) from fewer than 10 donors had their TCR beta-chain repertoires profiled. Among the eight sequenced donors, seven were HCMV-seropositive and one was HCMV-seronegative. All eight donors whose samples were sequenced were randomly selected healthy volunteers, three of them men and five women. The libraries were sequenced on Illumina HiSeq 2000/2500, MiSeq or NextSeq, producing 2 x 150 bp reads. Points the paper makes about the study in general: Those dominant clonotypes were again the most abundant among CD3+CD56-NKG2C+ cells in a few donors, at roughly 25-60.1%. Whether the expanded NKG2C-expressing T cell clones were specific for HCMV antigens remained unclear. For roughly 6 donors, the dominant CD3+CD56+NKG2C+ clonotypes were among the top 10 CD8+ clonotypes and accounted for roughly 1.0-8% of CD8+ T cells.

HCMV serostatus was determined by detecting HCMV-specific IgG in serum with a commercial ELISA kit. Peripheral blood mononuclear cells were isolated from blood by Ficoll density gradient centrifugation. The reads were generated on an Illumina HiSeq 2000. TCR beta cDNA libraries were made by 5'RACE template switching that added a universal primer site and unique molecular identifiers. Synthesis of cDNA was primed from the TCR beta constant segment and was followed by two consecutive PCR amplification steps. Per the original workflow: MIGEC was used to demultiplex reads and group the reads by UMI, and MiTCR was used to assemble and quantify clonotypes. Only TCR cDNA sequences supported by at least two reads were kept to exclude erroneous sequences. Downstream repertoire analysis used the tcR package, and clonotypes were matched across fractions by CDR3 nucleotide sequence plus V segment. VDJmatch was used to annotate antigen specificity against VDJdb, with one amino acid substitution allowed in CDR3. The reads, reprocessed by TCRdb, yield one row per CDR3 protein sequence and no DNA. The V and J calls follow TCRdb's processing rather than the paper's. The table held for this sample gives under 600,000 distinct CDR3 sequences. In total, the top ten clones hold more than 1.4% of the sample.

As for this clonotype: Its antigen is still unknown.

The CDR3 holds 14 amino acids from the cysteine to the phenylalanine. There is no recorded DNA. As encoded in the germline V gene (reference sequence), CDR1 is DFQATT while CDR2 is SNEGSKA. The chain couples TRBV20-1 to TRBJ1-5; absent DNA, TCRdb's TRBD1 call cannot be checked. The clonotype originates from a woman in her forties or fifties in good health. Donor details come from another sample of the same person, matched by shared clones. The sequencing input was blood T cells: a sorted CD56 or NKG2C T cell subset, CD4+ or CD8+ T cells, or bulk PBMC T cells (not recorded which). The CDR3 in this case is CSARRGFGDQPQHF.